This TCR beta chain is drawn from a study of blood T cell repertoires in COVID-19 (dated by TCRdb to about 2020). Notes on the research overall: Samples covering the acute and convalescent phases of COVID-19 were provided by collaborators in the United States, Italy and Spain. The dataset comprised deeply sampled blood TCRbeta repertoires from subjects exposed to, actively infected with, or recovered from COVID-19. The sample metadata nearly always contained a de-identified subject ID, COVID-19 status, age in years and sex. The material from the prospective study consisted of cDNA or gDNA derived from T cells, B-cell-depleted T cells, or PBMCs. A freely available public database, intended as a resource for researchers studying the immune response to SARS-CoV-2, is where the repertoires were released. Where available, HLA class I and class II types were obtained from metadata supplied by the sample provider rather than from assay-based typing. Samples came from the ongoing ImmuneRACE study (first 160 participants) plus 1,254 subjects from 6 global collaborators. What the study reported, not specific to this receptor: The quantity of clinical and demographic metadata differed by source and by participant and was supplied without curation.

On this clone: Its antigen is currently not known. Base-call qualities are not available, and no considerably larger clone is one nucleotide away. Other DNA sequences in the same sample also yield this CDR3.

Whole blood was collected in K2EDTA tubes by collaborating institutions according to the institutions' own protocols. For TCRbeta analysis, collaborators shipped samples in one of three forms: frozen whole blood, isolated PBMCs, or DNA extracted from either of those sample types. The immunoSEQ Assay, a bias-controlled multiplex PCR, was used to amplify TCRbeta CDR3 regions from genomic DNA. As for the original processing: The number of nucleated cells in each sample was estimated from the amplification of reference gene primers within the assay. To quantify the absolute abundance of each unique TCRbeta CDR3 rearrangement, sequence reads were collapsed and filtered. Productive Simpson clonality was computed per sample as the square root of Simpson's diversity index over productive rearrangements. Imported from immuneACCESS, the table was reduced by TCRdb to in-frame sequences with V and J called. These copies leave out some clones; in studies compared against another copy, an unresolved V gene accounts for under half, and the cause of the remainder is not known. That table furnishes V, J and clone size, whereas the DNA furnished D and trimming. A total of over 350,000 clones appear in this sample, about nine tenths of them only once. The top ten clones comprise almost 1.5% of the sample.

Via the germline V gene, CDR1 is KGHSH and CDR2 LQKENI. For this chain, trimming is 2 bases at the V end and 4 bases at the J end, and the number of junction bases without a gene match is 1. CDR3 length: 13 amino acids, cysteine to phenylalanine. The sequence is cut down to CDR3 DNA, 39 bases in frame from base 1. This receptor was obtained from a woman in her 30s with active or convalescent COVID-19. Sample: peripheral blood. The V gene is TRBV18 and the J gene is TRBJ2-7; TRBD2 lines up with 8 middle nucleotides. The DNA sequence is TGTGCCAGCTCACCAGCGGGGGGATACGAGCAGTACTTC. Its protein reads: CASSPAGGYEQYF.